Listed here is a single T cell receptor (beta chain). Its antigen is currently unknown. The germline gives CDR1 KGHSH, CDR2 LQKENI. With 6 bases clipped from V and 7 bases from J, the junction kept 8 bases outside the gene matches. The CDR3 contains 15 residues. Blood was collected once per donor into heparin, averaging roughly 110 mL. These data come from a study of beta chain features in type 1 diabetes. Study-wide background: Healthy donors and patients showed comparable age, gender and cell yields. Findings of the study overall: Fewer insertions but more deletions were seen at VDJ junctions in type 1 diabetes patients. A moderate, significant TCRB CDR3 shortening appeared in type 1 diabetes across four CD4+ subsets. A potential influence of HLA type upon TCRB rearrangement remained unresolved herein.

The whole isolated RNA underwent reverse transcription, so sequencing captured expressed TCRB transcripts. The protocol was immunoSEQ multiplex PCR, while the TCRdb copy is restricted to in-frame clones and leaves out a portion. The sample records around 160,000 clones, 9% being singletons. The chain has TRBV18 and TRBJ2-2; 10 nucleotides align to TRBD1. The sequenced sample was central memory CD4+ T cells from blood. The clonotype was recovered from a woman aged 25 to 39 with type 1 diabetes. As DNA, the CDR3 is TGTGCCAGCTCCCCCGGGACAGGGGCAGACGGGGAGCTGTTTTTT. Amino acids: CASSPGTGADGELFF.